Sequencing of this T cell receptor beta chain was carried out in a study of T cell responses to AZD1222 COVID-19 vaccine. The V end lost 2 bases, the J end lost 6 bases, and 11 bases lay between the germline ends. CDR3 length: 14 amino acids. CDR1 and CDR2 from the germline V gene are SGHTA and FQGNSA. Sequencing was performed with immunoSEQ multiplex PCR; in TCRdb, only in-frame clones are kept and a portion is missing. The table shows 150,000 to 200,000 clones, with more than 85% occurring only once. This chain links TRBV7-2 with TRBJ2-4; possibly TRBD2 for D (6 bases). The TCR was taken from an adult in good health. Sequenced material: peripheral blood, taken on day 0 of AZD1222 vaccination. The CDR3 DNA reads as TGTGCCAGCAGCTTATTGTTCGGGGGAAACATTCAGTACTTC. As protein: CASSLLFGGNIQYF. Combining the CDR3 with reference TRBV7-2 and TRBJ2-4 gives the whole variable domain GAGVSQSPSNKVTEKGKDVELRCDPISGHTALYWYRQSLGQGLEFLIYFQGNSAPDKSGLPSDRFSAERTGGSVSTLTIQRTQQEDSAVYLCASSLLFGGNIQYFGAGTRLSVL.